This T cell receptor (beta chain) was captured in a study of response to subunit inactivated influenza vaccine. TCRdb re-derived calls from the RT-PCR reads in MiXCR, one entry per CDR3 protein. The sample carries around 710,000 distinct CDR3 sequences, over 11% recorded once. The CDR3 runs to 12 residues. The V end was cut by 5 bases, the J end by 4 bases, with 9 bases between. Germline-derived CDR1 and CDR2 are DFQATT and SNEGSKA (reference sequence). This rearrangement joins TRBV20-1 to TRBJ2-1; D gene ambiguous. The specimen was PBMCs from blood, collected roughly 2 weeks before vaccination. The origin of this receptor is a man between 50 and 59 years old who received an inactivated influenza vaccine. CDR3 nucleotides: TGCAGTGCTGTGAGAGAATACAATGAGCAGTTCTTC. Its translation is CSAVREYNEQFF.